This TCR beta chain was documented in a study of blood T cell repertoires in COVID-19. Study-level background: The study drew acute and convalescent COVID-19 samples from the United States, Italy and Spain. Sources were T cells, B-cell-depleted T cells, or PBMCs; the material itself was cDNA or gDNA.

As originally analysed: From reference gene primer amplification, estimates of nucleated cell counts were derived. Libraries were prepared by immunoSEQ multiplex PCR; TCRdb keeps only in-frame clonotypes and omits some of them. D and trimming were read from the DNA, whereas the V and J calls and clone size are those reported in that table. The sample contains about 280,000 clones, approximately 90% of which appear only once. Trimming took off 1 base at V and 1 base at J, with 8 bases between the two ends. The CDR3 totals 15 residues. The germline V gene has CDR1 LNHNV and CDR2 YYDKDF (reference sequence).

The sample taken for sequencing was peripheral blood. This chain uses TRBV15 with TRBJ1-3; D might be TRBD1 (5 bases). This receptor was identified in a woman in her twenties or thirties with active or convalescent COVID-19. The CDR3 spells CATSRGTGSGNTIYF. The DNA of the CDR3 is TGTGCCACCAGCAGAGGTACAGGATCTGGAAACACCATATATTTT.